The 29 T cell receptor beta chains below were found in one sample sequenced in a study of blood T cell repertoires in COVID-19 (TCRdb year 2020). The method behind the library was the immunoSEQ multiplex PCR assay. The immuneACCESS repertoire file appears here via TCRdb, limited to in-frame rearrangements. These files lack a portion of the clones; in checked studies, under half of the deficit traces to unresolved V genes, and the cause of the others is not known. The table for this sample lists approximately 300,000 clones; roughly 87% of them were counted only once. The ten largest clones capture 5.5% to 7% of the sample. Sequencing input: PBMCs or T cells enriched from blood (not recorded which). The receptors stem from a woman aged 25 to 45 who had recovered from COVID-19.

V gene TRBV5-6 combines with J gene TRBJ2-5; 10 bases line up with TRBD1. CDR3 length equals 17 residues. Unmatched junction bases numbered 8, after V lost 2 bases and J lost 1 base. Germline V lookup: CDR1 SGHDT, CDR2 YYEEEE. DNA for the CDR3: TGTGCCAGCAGCTTTTGGGGACAGGGGCGCCCCCAAGAGACCCAGTACTTC. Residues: CASSFWGQGRPQETQYF. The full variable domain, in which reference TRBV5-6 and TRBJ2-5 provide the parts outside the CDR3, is DAGVTQSPTHLIKTRGQQVTLRCSPKSGHDTVSWYQQALGQGPQFIFQYYEEEERQRGNFPDRFSGHQFPNYSSELNVNALLLGDSALYLCASSFWGQGRPQETQYFGPGTRLLVL.

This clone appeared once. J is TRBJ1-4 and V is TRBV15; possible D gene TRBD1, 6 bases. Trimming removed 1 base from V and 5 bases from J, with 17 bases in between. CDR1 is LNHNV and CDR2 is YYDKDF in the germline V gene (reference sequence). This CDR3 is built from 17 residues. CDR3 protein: CATSRGPAGQLNEKLFF. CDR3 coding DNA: TGTGCCACCAGCAGAGGCCCCGCTGGACAGCTAAATGAAAAACTGTTTTTT.

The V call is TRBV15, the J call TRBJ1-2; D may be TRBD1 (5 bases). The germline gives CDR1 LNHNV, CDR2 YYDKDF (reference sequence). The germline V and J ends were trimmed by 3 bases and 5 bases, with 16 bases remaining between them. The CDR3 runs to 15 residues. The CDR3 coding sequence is TGTGCCACCAGCAGGCAGCGGGGCACGAGATATGGCTACACCTTC. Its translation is CATSRQRGTRYGYTF.

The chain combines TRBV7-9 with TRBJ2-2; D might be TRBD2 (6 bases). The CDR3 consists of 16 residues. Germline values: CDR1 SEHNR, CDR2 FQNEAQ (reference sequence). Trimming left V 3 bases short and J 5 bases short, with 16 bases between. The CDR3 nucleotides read TGTGCCAGCAGCTTTTCCGGAGGGGCCAGAACCGGGGAGCTGTTTTTT. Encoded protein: CASSFSGGARTGELFF.

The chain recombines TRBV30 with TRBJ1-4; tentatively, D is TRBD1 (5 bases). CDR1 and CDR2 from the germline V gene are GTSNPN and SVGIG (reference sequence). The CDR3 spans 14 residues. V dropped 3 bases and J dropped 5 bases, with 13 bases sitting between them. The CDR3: CAWSGINRNEKLFF. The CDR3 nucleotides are TGTGCCTGGAGCGGCATTAACAGGAATGAAAAACTGTTTTTT.

This CDR3 is CASSLEAGSYGYTF. In nucleotides, the CDR3 is TGTGCCAGCAGCTTGGAAGCGGGATCCTATGGCTACACCTTC. The chain uses TRBV5-4 and TRBJ1-2; D call uncertain. Germline CDR1 and CDR2: SGHNT and YYREEE (reference sequence). The CDR3 length is 14 residues. With 0 bases removed from V and 4 bases from J, the gap between germline ends came to 10 bases.

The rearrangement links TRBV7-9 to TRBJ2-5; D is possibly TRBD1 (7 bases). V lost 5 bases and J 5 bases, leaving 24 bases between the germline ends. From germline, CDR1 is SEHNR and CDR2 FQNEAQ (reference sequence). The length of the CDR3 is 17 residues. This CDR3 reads CASSQGGRGKTRETQYF. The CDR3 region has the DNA TGTGCCAGCAGCCAGGGGGGCAGGGGAAAGACAAGGGAGACCCAGTACTTC.

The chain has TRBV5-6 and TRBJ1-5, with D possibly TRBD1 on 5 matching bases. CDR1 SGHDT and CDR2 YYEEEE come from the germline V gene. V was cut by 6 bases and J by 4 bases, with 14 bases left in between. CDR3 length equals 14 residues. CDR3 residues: CASTSGGLNQPQHF. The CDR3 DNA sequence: TGTGCCAGCACCTCGGGGGGGTTAAATCAGCCCCAGCATTTT.

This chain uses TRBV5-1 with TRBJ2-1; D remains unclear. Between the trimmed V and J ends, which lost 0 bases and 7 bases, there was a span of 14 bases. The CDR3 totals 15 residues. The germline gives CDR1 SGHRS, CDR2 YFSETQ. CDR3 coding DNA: TGCGCCAGCAGCTTGGATGTACCCCTCGGGAATGAGCAGTTCTTC. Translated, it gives CASSLDVPLGNEQFF.

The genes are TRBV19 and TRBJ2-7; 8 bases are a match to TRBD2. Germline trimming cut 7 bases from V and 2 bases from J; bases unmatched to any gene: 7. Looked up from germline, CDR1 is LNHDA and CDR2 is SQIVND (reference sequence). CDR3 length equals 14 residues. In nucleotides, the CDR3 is TGTGCCAGTACAAGCGGGGGCCCTCCCTACGAGCAGTACTTC. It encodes CASTSGGPPYEQYF.

CDR3 nucleotide sequence: TGTGCCTGGAGTTCTTACAGGGGGGTTATGAACACTGAAGCTTTCTTT. Encoded protein: CAWSSYRGVMNTEAFF. The rearrangement joins TRBV30 to TRBJ1-1; TRBD1 agrees at 8 bases. V trimming: 2 bases; J trimming: 0 bases; junction bases outside the gene matches: 8. The CDR3 sequence is 16 residues long. The germline CDR1 and CDR2 sequences are GTSNPN and SVGIG (reference sequence).

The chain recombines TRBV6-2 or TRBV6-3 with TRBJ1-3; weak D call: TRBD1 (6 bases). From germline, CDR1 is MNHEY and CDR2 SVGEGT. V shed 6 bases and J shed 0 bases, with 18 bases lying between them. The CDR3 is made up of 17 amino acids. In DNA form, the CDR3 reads TGTGCCAGCAGCCCCCTCAAGACAGGTTACTCTGGAAACACCATATATTTT. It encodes CASSPLKTGYSGNTIYF.

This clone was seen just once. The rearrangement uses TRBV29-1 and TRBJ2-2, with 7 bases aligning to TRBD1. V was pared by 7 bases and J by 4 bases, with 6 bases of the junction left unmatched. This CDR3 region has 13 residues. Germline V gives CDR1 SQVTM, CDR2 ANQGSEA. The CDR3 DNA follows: TGCAGCGCTAACCCAGGGGGCACCGGGGAGCTGTTTTTT. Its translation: CSANPGGTGELFF.

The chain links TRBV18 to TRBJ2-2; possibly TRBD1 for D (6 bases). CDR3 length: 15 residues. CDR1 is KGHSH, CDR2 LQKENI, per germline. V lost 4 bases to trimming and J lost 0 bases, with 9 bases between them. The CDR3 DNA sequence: TGTGCCAGCTCACTCAGGACAGCGAACACCGGGGAGCTGTTTTTT. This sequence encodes CASSLRTANTGELFF.

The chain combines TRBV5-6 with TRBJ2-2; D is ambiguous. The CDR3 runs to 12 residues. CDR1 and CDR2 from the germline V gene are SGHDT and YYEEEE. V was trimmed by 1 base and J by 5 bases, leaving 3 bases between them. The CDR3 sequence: CASSLITGELFF. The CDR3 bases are TGTGCCAGCAGCTTGATAACCGGGGAGCTGTTTTTT.

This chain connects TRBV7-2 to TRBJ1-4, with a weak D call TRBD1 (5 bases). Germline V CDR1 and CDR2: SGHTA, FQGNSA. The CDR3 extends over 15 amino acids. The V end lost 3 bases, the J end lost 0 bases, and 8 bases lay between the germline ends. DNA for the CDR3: TGTGCCAGCAGCTTCCAGACAGCAACTAATGAAAAACTGTTTTTT. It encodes CASSFQTATNEKLFF.

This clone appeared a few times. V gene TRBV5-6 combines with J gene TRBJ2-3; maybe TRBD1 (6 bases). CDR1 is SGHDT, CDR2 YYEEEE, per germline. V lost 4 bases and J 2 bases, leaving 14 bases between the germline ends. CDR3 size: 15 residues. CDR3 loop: CASSHQGLLTDTQYF. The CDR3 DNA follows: TGTGCCAGCAGCCACCAGGGGCTACTCACAGATACGCAGTATTTT.

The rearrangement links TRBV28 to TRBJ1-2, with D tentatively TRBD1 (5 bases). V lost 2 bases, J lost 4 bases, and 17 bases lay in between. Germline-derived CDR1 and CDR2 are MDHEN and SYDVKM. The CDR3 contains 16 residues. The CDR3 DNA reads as TGTGCCAGCAGTTTAGGAAACGTGGGACTTAGCTATGGCTACACCTTC. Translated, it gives CASSLGNVGLSYGYTF.

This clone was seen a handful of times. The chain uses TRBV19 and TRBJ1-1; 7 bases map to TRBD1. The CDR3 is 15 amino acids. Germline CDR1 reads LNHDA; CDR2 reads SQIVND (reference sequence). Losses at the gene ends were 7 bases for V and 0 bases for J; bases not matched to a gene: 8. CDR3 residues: CASTPGQALNTEAFF. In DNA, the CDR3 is TGTGCCAGTACCCCTGGACAGGCCCTGAACACTGAAGCTTTCTTT.

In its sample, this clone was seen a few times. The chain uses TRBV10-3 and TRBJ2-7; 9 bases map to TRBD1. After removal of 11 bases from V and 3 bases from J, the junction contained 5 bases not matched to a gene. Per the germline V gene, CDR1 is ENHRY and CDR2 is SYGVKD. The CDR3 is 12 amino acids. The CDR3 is CALSDRGYEQYF. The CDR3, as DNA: TGTGCCTTATCGGACAGGGGCTACGAGCAGTACTTC.

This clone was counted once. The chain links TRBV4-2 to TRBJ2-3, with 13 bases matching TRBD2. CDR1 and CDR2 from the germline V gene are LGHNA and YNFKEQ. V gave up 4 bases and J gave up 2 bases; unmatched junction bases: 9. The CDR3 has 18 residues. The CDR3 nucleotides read TGTGCCAGCAGCCGCGGGGGGACTAGCGGGGCCAACACAGATACGCAGTATTTT. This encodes CASSRGGTSGANTDTQYF.

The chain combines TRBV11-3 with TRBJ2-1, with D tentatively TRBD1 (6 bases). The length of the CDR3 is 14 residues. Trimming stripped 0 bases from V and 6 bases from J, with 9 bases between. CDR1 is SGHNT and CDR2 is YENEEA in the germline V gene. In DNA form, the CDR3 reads TGTGCCAGCAGCTTAGACCCAGGGGTCAATGAGCAGTTCTTC. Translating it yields CASSLDPGVNEQFF.

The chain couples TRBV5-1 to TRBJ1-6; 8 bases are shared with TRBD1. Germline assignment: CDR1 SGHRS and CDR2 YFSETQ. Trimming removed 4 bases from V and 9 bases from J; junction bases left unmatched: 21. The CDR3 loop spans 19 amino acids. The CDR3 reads CASSPGGAGTLTGVSPLHF. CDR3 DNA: TGCGCCAGCAGCCCAGGGGGCGCGGGAACCCTTACGGGAGTTTCACCCCTCCACTTT. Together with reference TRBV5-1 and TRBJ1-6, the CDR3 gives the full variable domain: KAGVTQTPRYLIKTRGQQVTLSCSPISGHRSVSWYQQTPGQGLQFLFEYFSETQRNKGNFPGRFSGRQFSNSRSEMNVSTLELGDSALYLCASSPGGAGTLTGVSPLHFGNGTRLTVT.

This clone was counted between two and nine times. For the CDR3, the DNA is TGTGCCAGCAGCTCCCGGACAGGGGTCGACTATGGCTACACCTTC. Its translation: CASSSRTGVDYGYTF. The chain links TRBV9 to TRBJ1-2, with TRBD1 identical over 9 bases. The CDR3 length is 15 residues. Germline CDR1 is SGDLS and CDR2 is YYNGEE. After removal of 4 bases from V and 3 bases from J, the junction contained 7 bases not matched to a gene.

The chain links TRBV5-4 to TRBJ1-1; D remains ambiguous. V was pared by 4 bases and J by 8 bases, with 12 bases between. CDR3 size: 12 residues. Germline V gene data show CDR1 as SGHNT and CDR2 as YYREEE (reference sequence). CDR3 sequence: CASSPTPREAFF. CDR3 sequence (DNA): TGTGCCAGCAGCCCGACACCTCGAGAAGCTTTCTTT.

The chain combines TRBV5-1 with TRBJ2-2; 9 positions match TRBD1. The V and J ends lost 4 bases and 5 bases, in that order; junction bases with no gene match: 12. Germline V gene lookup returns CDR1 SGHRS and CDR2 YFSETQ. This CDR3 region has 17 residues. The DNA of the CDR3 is TGCGCCAGCAGCGGGACAGGGAGCCTCTATTGGACCGGGGAGCTGTTTTTT. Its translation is CASSGTGSLYWTGELFF.

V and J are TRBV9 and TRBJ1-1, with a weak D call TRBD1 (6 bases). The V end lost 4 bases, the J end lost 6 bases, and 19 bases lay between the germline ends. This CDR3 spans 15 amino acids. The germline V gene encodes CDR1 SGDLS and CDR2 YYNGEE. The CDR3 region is CASSPGGGTGSEAFF. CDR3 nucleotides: TGTGCCAGCAGCCCTGGCGGGGGCACCGGATCTGAAGCTTTCTTT. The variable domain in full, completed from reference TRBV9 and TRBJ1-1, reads DSGVTQTPKHLITATGQRVTLRCSPRSGDLSVYWYQQSLDQGLQFLIQYYNGEERAKGNILERFSAQQFPDLHSELNLSSLELGDSALYFCASSPGGGTGSEAFFGQGTRLTVV.

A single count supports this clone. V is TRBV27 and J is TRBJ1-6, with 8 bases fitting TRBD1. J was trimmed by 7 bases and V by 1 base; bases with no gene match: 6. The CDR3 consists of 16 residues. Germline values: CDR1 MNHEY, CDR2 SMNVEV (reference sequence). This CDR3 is CASSLLAGQGNSPLHF. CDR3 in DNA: TGTGCCAGCAGTTTATTGGCCGGACAGGGAAATTCACCCCTCCACTTT.

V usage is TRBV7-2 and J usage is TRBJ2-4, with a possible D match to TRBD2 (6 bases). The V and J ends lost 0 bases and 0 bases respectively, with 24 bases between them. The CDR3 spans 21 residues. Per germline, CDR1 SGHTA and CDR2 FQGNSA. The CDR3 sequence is CASSLAPSGAGDPLAKNIQYF. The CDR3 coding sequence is TGTGCCAGCAGCTTAGCCCCTAGTGGAGCGGGTGATCCTTTAGCCAAAAACATTCAGTACTTC.